The 24 T cell receptor beta chains reported below all come from one sample, sequenced in a study of regulatory T cells in long-lasting Graves disease. Time point denoted: newly diagnosed GD, antithyroid drugs for less than 3 months. The TCR library was prepared using RNA isolated from PBMCs. CDR3 regions were amplified by Arm-PCR using iRepertoire HTBI primers to build TCR beta libraries. One entry per CDR3 protein, called by TCRdb with MiXCR from the multiplex PCR reads. The sample has 350,000 to 550,000 distinct CDR3 sequences, more than 13% seen once; the top ten hold 16%. These data also formed part of another study, on T cells in Graves' hyperthyroidism and ophthalmopathy.

Sequenced here: peripheral blood mononuclear cells (PBMCs), sampled at new diagnosis, from a patient treated with antithyroid drugs. The receptors derive from a woman aged 25 to 39 with Graves disease.

There are a few counts of this clonotype. The chain combines TRBV15 with TRBJ2-4; 9 nucleotides align to TRBD1. The CDR3 runs 13 residues. With 6 bases clipped from V and 5 bases from J, the junction kept 2 bases outside the gene matches. Germline loops: CDR1 LNHNV, CDR2 YYDKDF (reference sequence). CDR3 bases: TGTGCCACCAGTCGACAGGGGGAAAACATTCAGTACTTC. It specifies CATSRQGENIQYF.

There are many counts of this clonotype. The genes are TRBV11-3 and TRBJ1-5, with D tentatively TRBD1 (5 bases). V lost 5 bases and J 1 base, leaving 9 bases between the germline ends. Germline CDR1 SGHNT, CDR2 YENEEA. The CDR3 spans 14 residues. CDR3 nucleotide sequence: TGTGCCAGCAGCCGGGGGTGGAGCAATCAGCCCCAGCATTTT. Amino acids: CASSRGWSNQPQHF.

This clonotype was seen only a few times. The chain employs TRBV29-1 and TRBJ2-7; weak D call: TRBD1 (5 bases). V lost 4 bases to trimming and J lost 4 bases, with 11 bases between them. Germline CDR1 SQVTM, CDR2 ANQGSEA. CDR3 length: 12 residues. CDR3 amino acids: CSVGTQGYEQYF. The CDR3 nucleotides read TGCAGCGTTGGAACTCAGGGATACGAGCAGTACTTC.

The chain has TRBV19 and TRBJ2-7; a weak D match, TRBD2 (6 bases). Deletions cut 5 bases from V and 4 bases from J, with 12 bases between. The CDR3 totals 13 residues. Per germline, CDR1 LNHDA and CDR2 SQIVND (reference sequence). The CDR3 DNA reads as TGTGCCAGTAGTGGAGGGGCGGGGTACGAGCAGTACTTC. It codes for CASSGGAGYEQYF.

This clonotype was detected ten times or more. This sequence joins TRBV12-3 or TRBV12-4 and TRBJ1-2, with 9 bases fitting TRBD1. V dropped 8 bases and J dropped 5; count of bases not matched to a gene: 9. The CDR3 consists of 14 residues. The chain's CDR3 is CASQLQGARYGYTF. CDR3 DNA: TGTGCCAGCCAGCTACAGGGGGCACGGTATGGCTACACCTTC.

This clonotype was seen at least ten times. V and J are TRBV28 and TRBJ2-7; TRBD2 is a possible D gene (5 bases). CDR3 length equals 14 residues. V lost 3 bases and J 6 bases, leaving 15 bases between the germline ends. CDR1 and CDR2 (germline): MDHEN, SYDVKM. CDR3 in DNA: TGTGCCAGCAGTTTCACTAGGGCCAGCCGCGAGCAGTACTTC. Its protein is CASSFTRASREQYF.

The chain uses TRBV30 and TRBJ1-2; TRBD1 is a possible D gene (5 bases). Trimming pared 0 bases from V and 7 bases from J, leaving 9 bases between. The CDR3 length is 12 residues. Germline CDR1 and CDR2: GTSNPN and SVGIG (reference sequence). The CDR3 loop is CAWSVRGFGYTF. For the CDR3, the DNA is TGTGCCTGGAGTGTACGGGGGTTTGGCTACACCTTC. Full variable domain (rest looked up from reference TRBV30 and TRBJ1-2): SQTIHQWPATLVQPVGSPLSLECTVEGTSNPNLYWYRQAAGRGLQLLFYSVGIGQISSEVPQNLSASRPQDRQFILSSKKLLLSDSGFYLCAWSVRGFGYTFGSGTRLTVV.

Regarding this clonotype: A much larger clone lies a single base off, so this may be a read error. The chain carries TRBV12-3 or TRBV12-4 and TRBJ2-1; 8 nucleotides line up with TRBD2. This CDR3 is 14 amino acids long. V shed 6 bases, J shed 3 bases, and the junction held 4 bases outside the gene matches. The DNA for the CDR3 is TGTGCCAGCAGGCTAAGCGGGAGCTACAATGAGCAGTTCTTC. Its translation is CASRLSGSYNEQFF.

This clonotype was seen at least ten times. The chain recombines TRBV28 with TRBJ1-3, with unresolved D. This CDR3 is built from 15 residues. Germline V gene sequence: CDR1 MDHEN, CDR2 SYDVKM. Between the trimmed V and J ends, which lost 5 bases and 4 bases, there was a span of 15 bases. The CDR3 DNA sequence: TGTGCCAGCAGTACCCCCTTCGGAGGAGGAAACACCATATATTTT. Translated: CASSTPFGGGNTIYF.

The chain links TRBV9 to TRBJ2-2; D gene ambiguous. There are 13 residues in the CDR3. Germline CDR1 and CDR2: SGDLS and YYNGEE. The ends were cut back, 1 base at V and 6 bases at J, with 7 bases in the middle. The DNA of the CDR3 is TGTGCCAGCAGCGTATTGGAATCCGGGGAGCTGTTTTTT. It translates to CASSVLESGELFF.

This clonotype was seen a single time. This clone may be a read error of a much larger clone one base away. The gene calls are TRBV20-1 and TRBJ2-7, with D maybe TRBD2 (5 bases). There are 13 residues in the CDR3. CDR1 and CDR2 (germline): DFQATT, SNEGSKA (reference sequence). V was clipped by 6 bases and J by 3 bases, with 15 bases between them. This CDR3 reads CSAEEEIRYEQYF. In DNA, the CDR3 is TGCAGTGCCGAGGAGGAGATCCGCTACGAGCAGTACTTC.

Notes on this clonotype: Being one base from a much bigger clone, this may be a read error. V is TRBV7-2 and J is TRBJ1-6, with 9 bases fitting TRBD1. Per the germline V gene, CDR1 is SGHTA and CDR2 is FQGNSA. CDR3 length: 13 amino acids. CDR3 in DNA: TGTGTCACCTCACAGGGGGCAGGTTCACCCCTCCACTTT. Protein sequence: CVTSQGAGSPLHF. The full variable domain, its missing parts supplied by reference TRBV7-2 and TRBJ1-6, is GAGVSQSPSNKVTEKGKDVELRCDPISGHTALYWYRQSLGQGLEFLIYFQGNSAPDKSGLPSDRFSAERTGGSVSTLTIQRTQQEDSAVYLCVTSQGAGSPLHFGNGTRLTVT.

This clonotype was seen repeatedly, ten times or more. The J gene is TRBJ1-2, the V gene TRBV30; TRBD1 aligns across 8 bases. CDR1 is GTSNPN, CDR2 SVGIG, per germline (reference sequence). The junction had 4 bases not matched to a gene; V was cut back by 1 base and J by 3 bases. This CDR3 has 14 amino acids. Written as DNA, the CDR3 is TGTGCCTGGAGTGCAGTACAGGGGGACTATGGCTACACCTTC. Protein: CAWSAVQGDYGYTF.

This clonotype was detected a few times. The chain couples TRBV7-2 to TRBJ2-6, with D hard to call. V was trimmed by 5 bases and J by 0 bases, leaving 8 bases between them. Per germline, CDR1 SGHTA and CDR2 FQGNSA. The CDR3 spans 15 residues. The CDR3 sequence is CASSGRASGANVLTF. The CDR3 DNA follows: TGTGCCAGCAGCGGACGGGCCTCTGGGGCCAACGTCCTGACTTTC.

The V call is TRBV19, the J call TRBJ1-2; D remains ambiguous. The germline V and J ends were trimmed by 5 bases and 4 bases, with 14 bases remaining between them. This CDR3 region has 14 residues. Germline V gives CDR1 LNHDA, CDR2 SQIVND (reference sequence). The CDR3 is CASSRDTSLYGYTF. In DNA form, the CDR3 reads TGTGCCAGTAGTCGTGACACTTCGCTCTATGGCTACACCTTC.

This clonotype was counted ten times or more. This sequence joins TRBV29-1 and TRBJ2-7; TRBD2 is a possible D gene (7 bases). Trimming removed 5 bases from V and 5 bases from J, with 16 bases in between. CDR1 and CDR2 from the germline V gene are SQVTM and ANQGSEA. The CDR3 consists of 13 residues. CDR3 loop: CSVWGRGADEQYF. DNA of the CDR3: TGCAGCGTTTGGGGCCGGGGGGCTGACGAGCAGTACTTC.

This clonotype was counted many times. The J gene is TRBJ2-1, the V gene TRBV11-2; TRBD2 aligns across 9 bases. The V segment lost 5 bases and the J segment 8 bases; nucleotides outside the gene matches: 7. Looked up from germline, CDR1 is SGHAT and CDR2 is FQNNGV. The CDR3 runs to 14 residues. DNA of the CDR3: TGTGCCAGCAGCCCTCTCGGGACTAGCCATGAGCAGTTCTTC. It codes for CASSPLGTSHEQFF.

The table lists this clonotype with many counts. The J gene is TRBJ2-7, the V gene TRBV29-1, with D tentatively TRBD1 (6 bases). Germline-derived CDR1 and CDR2 are SQVTM and ANQGSEA. This CDR3 comprises 12 residues. Trimming took off 6 bases at V and 3 bases at J, with 12 bases between the two ends. CDR3 bases: TGCAGCGTCAAGACAGGAGACTACGAGCAGTACTTC. Protein: CSVKTGDYEQYF.

The chain employs TRBV18 and TRBJ2-6, with D unclear. Germline V gene lookup returns CDR1 KGHSH and CDR2 LQKENI. This CDR3 spans 15 amino acids. V was pared by 2 bases and J by 0 bases, with 5 bases between. For the CDR3, the DNA is TGTGCCAGCTCACCATGGGACTCTGGGGCCAACGTCCTGACTTTC. Translated, it gives CASSPWDSGANVLTF.

At least ten counts were recorded for this clonotype. The chain carries TRBV7-2 and TRBJ2-3, with D possibly matching TRBD2 (6 bases). V gave up 6 bases and J gave up 0 bases, with 13 bases separating them. The CDR3 is 15 amino acids. Germline V lookup: CDR1 SGHTA, CDR2 FQGNSA. CDR3 amino acids: CASRPGTGSTDTQYF. In DNA, the CDR3 is TGTGCCAGCAGGCCCGGGACTGGAAGCACAGATACGCAGTATTTT.

This clonotype turned up a few times. The chain recombines TRBV4-1 with TRBJ2-5; D is perhaps TRBD1 (6 bases). V was shortened by 4 bases and J by 4 bases, with 16 bases between the two germline ends. Looked up from germline, CDR1 is MGHRA and CDR2 is YSYEKL. CDR3 length equals 15 residues. The CDR3 bases are TGCGCCAGCAGCCGGACCAGGGGTCAGCGAGAGACCCAGTACTTC. Translated, it gives CASSRTRGQRETQYF.

This clonotype has at least ten counts. The chain's CDR3 is CASSFGLAGGYGGETQYF. The CDR3 DNA follows: TGTGCCAGCAGCTTCGGACTAGCGGGAGGGTACGGTGGAGAGACCCAGTACTTC. The chain carries TRBV7-9 and TRBJ2-5; 15 bases line up with TRBD2. Unmatched junction bases numbered 9, after V lost 3 bases and J lost 4 bases. The CDR3 is 18 amino acids. Germline values: CDR1 SEHNR, CDR2 FQNEAQ (reference sequence).

This clonotype has at least ten counts. The rearrangement joins TRBV9 to TRBJ2-1; D unclear. V was shortened by 5 bases and J by 6 bases, with 12 bases between the two germline ends. The CDR3 consists of 13 residues. Germline V gene lookup returns CDR1 SGDLS and CDR2 YYNGEE. The CDR3: CASSLKLGNEQFF. CDR3 coding DNA: TGTGCCAGCAGTCTCAAACTGGGCAATGAGCAGTTCTTC.

The CDR3 reads CASSYQSGNTEAFF. The DNA for the CDR3 is TGTGCCAGCAGTTACCAAAGTGGGAACACTGAAGCTTTCTTT. The V and J genes are TRBV6-9 and TRBJ1-1, with D unresolved. The CDR3 has 14 residues. Germline V gene sequence: CDR1 MNHGY, CDR2 SVAAGI. The V and J ends lost 3 bases and 1 base respectively, with 9 bases between them.